The 7 T cell receptor beta chains below come from one sample, sequenced in a study of early T cells in non-severe SARS-CoV-2 infection. TCRdb ran MiXCR on the 5' RACE reads and lists one entry per CDR3 protein. This table holds 69,000 or so distinct CDR3 sequences, approximately 13% found once. The sequenced sample was whole blood. These TCRs come from an adult who was a healthcare worker with PCR-confirmed SARS-CoV-2 infection or an uninfected control (not recorded which).

Of note for this clonotype: Given a much more abundant clone one base away, this may be a read error. This chain joins TRBV11-3 and TRBJ1-6; the D is unclear. There are 15 residues in the CDR3. The germline CDR1 and CDR2 sequences are SGHNT and YENEEA. The DNA for the CDR3 is TGTGCCAGCAGCATCAGGAGCTCCCATAATTCACCCCTCCACTTT. Its protein is CASSIRSSHNSPLHF.

This clonotype appeared many times. The chain employs TRBV20-1 and TRBJ2-7; 8 nucleotides align to TRBD1. Germline CDR1 reads DFQATT; CDR2 reads SNEGSKA (reference sequence). The CDR3 has 13 amino acids. J gave up 2 bases and V 2 bases, and 2 bases lay outside the gene matches. In nucleotides, the CDR3 is TGCAGTGCTAGATTACAGGGGGCCTACGAGCAGTACTTC. Its protein product is CSARLQGAYEQYF.

In its sample, this clonotype was seen a few times. Mismatch with germline at one junction end may stem from a read error. The gene calls are TRBV5-1 and TRBJ2-5; D uncertain. In germline, CDR1 is SGHRS, CDR2 YFSETQ. The length of the CDR3 is 11 residues. Here the CDR3 DNA reads TGCGCCAGCAGGTTGGGAAAGACCCAGTACTTC. Protein product: CASRLGKTQYF.

The chain couples TRBV13 to TRBJ1-1; the D gene is possibly TRBD1 (5 bases). The germline V gene encodes CDR1 PRHDT and CDR2 FYEKMQ (reference sequence). The CDR3 has 13 residues. V was shortened by 5 bases and J by 5 bases, with 12 bases between the two germline ends. CDR3 sequence (DNA): TGTGCCAGCAGCGGACTGGGGCGAACTGAAGCTTTCTTT. This gives the protein CASSGLGRTEAFF. The whole variable domain, filled in from reference TRBV13 and TRBJ1-1, reads AAGVIQSPRHLIKEKRETATLKCYPIPRHDTVYWYQQGPGQDPQFLISFYEKMQSDKGSIPDRFSAQQFSDYHSELNMSSLELGDSALYFCASSGLGRTEAFFGQGTRLTVV.

This clonotype was detected many times. Here the CDR3 DNA reads TGTGCCAGCAGTTACGCCGGGTGGGCTACAGGGGGTTCCAATGAGCAGTTCTTC. Translation gives CASSYAGWATGGSNEQFF. The chain uses TRBV6-5 and TRBJ2-1, with 8 bases aligning to TRBD1. Germline CDR1 reads MNHEY; CDR2 reads SVGAGI. Germline trimming cut 2 bases from V and 6 bases from J; bases unmatched to any gene: 15. The CDR3 runs to 18 residues.

This clonotype was seen at least ten times. This sequence joins TRBV30 and TRBJ1-5, with 8 bases identical to TRBD1. This CDR3 is built from 15 residues. Germline CDR1 and CDR2: GTSNPN and SVGIG (reference sequence). V gave up 2 bases and J gave up 1 base; unmatched junction bases: 4. The CDR3 reads CAWSRDRKSNQPQHF. The CDR3, as DNA: TGTGCCTGGAGTCGGGACAGGAAAAGCAATCAGCCCCAGCATTTT. The whole variable domain, remainder taken from reference TRBV30 and TRBJ1-5, is SQTIHQWPATLVQPVGSPLSLECTVEGTSNPNLYWYRQAAGRGLQLLFYSVGIGQISSEVPQNLSASRPQDRQFILSSKKLLLSDSGFYLCAWSRDRKSNQPQHFGDGTRLSIL.

This clonotype occurred many times. The chain is built from TRBV10-3 and TRBJ1-2; D is possibly TRBD1 (5 bases). CDR3 length equals 13 residues. Germline CDR1 ENHRY, CDR2 SYGVKD. Trimming cost V 5 bases and J 6 bases, with 13 bases left between them. The DNA of the CDR3 is TGTGCCATCAGTCCTGTAGGGGCTGATGGCTACACCTTC. This encodes CAISPVGADGYTF.